This T cell receptor (beta chain) derives from a study of T cell changes during pregnancy in multiple sclerosis. The method was immunoSEQ multiplex PCR; TCRdb's version includes in-frame clones alone and lacks a portion of them. In the table there are some 69,000 clones, about 92% of which are singletons. The source material was peripheral blood, sampled in the second trimester of pregnancy. The receptor's source is a female donor in good health, enrolled as a control in a pregnancy study.

The CDR3 loop is CASSLAGATYEQYF. CDR3 in DNA: TGTGCCAGCAGCTTGGCGGGGGCCACCTACGAGCAGTACTTC. V and J are TRBV7-2 and TRBJ2-7; maybe TRBD2 (7 bases). Germline CDR1 is SGHTA and CDR2 is FQGNSA. Trimming left V 3 bases short and J 2 bases short, with 11 bases between. This CDR3 has 14 amino acids.